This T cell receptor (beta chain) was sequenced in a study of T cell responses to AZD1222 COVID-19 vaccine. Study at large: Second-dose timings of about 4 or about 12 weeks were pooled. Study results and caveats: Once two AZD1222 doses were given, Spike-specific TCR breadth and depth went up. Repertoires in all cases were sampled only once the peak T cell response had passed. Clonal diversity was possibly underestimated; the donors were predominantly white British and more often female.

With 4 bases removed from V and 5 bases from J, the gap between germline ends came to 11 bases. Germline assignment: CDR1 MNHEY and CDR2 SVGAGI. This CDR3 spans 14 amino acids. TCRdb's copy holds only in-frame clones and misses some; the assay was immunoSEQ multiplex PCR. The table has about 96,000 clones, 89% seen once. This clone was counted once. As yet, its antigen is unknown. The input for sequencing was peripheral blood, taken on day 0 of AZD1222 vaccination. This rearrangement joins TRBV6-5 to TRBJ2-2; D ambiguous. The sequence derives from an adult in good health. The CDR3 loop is CASSSNGRTGELFF. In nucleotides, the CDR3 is TGTGCCAGCAGTTCCAATGGACGGACCGGGGAGCTGTTTTTT.